A single T cell receptor beta chain is shown here with its context. Its antigen is unknown. This entry belongs to a study of CXCR3-negative and CXCR3-positive naive CD8 T cells. Study-wide results and caveats: Compared with CXCR3-negative naive cells, CXCR3-positive naive cells showed more hydrophobic TRB CDR3s.

The libraries of TRB cDNA were prepared using 5' RACE with UMI labels. Reprocessing the 5' RACE reads, TCRdb reports a single entry for every CDR3 protein and omits DNA. This table lists 150,000 to 180,000 distinct CDR3 sequences. The CDR3 totals 15 residues. Germline CDR1 is SGHRS and CDR2 is YFSETQ. The V call is TRBV5-1, the J call TRBJ1-1; as DNA is missing, the TRBD1 call by TCRdb cannot be tested. The sequence was obtained from a human donor in good health. Some clones in this sample may be carry-over from other donors' samples. The sequencing sample was made of naive CXCR3+ CD8+ T cells from blood. Subset given: CD45RO-CCR7+CD27+CD95- naive CD8+ T cells expressing CXCR3 (TNR3+). The chain's CDR3 is CASSLVDSLNTEAFF.